The TCR beta chain under discussion was sequenced for a study of PD-L1 blockade in urothelial cancer. Across the study: Analyses were performed on blood at 3 weeks after treatment start (the second dose) and at 6 weeks. Researchers found blood samples held a median of 141,255 T cells.

The CDR3 length is 14 residues. Germline V CDR1 and CDR2: SGDLS, YYNGEE. The V segment lost 5 bases and the J segment 5 bases; nucleotides outside the gene matches: 6. Synthetic TCR analog templates were added to each PCR reaction. Repertoires were generated with immunoSEQ multiplex PCR, while TCRdb's copy carries only in-frame clones and drops some. In the table there are 71,000 or so clones, roughly 91% of which are singletons. The sequences come from PBMCs, collected around atezolizumab (anti-PD-L1) treatment. The chain has TRBV9 and TRBJ2-5, with 10 nucleotides matching TRBD2. The TCR was taken from a man aged 60-69 years with urothelial cancer. CDR3 loop: CASSQREGRETQYF. CDR3 sequence (DNA): TGTGCCAGCAGTCAGCGGGAGGGCCGGGAGACCCAGTACTTC.